Listed below are T cell receptor beta chains from one sample, sequenced in a study of patients and donors after allogeneic stem cell transplantation. TCRdb fed the RT-PCR reads into MiXCR, producing one record per CDR3 protein. The table shows 400,000 to 450,000 distinct CDR3 sequences, with around 16% occurring only once. Specimen: blood, either unsorted or a sorted T cell fraction (not recorded which). These receptors all stem from a human donor who was either an allogeneic HSCT recipient or a stem cell or donor lymphocyte infusion donor (not recorded which). It is not recorded whose cells these are; they may come from a transplant donor. The CDR3 runs from the conserved cysteine through the conserved F or W. Each record gives: clone size, V gene, D gene, J gene, CDR3 protein, CDR3 DNA. D genes are given only for firm matches. Clone size is shown for a subset of rows, as once, few, many or a class of expanded clone.

abundance: once; v_gene: TRBV5-1; d_gene: TRBD2; j_gene: TRBJ2-5; CDR3aa: CASSALGLGGQTQYF; CDR3nt: TGCGCCAGCAGCGCCCTGGGACTAGGCGGGCAGACCCAGTACTTC
abundance: few; v_gene: TRBV20-1; d_gene: -; j_gene: TRBJ2-3; CDR3aa: CSARASRGTDTQYF; CDR3nt: TGCAGTGCTAGAGCTAGTCGTGGGACAGATACGCAGTATTTT
abundance: many; v_gene: TRBV5-1; d_gene: -; j_gene: TRBJ1-4; CDR3aa: CASSLLSGRNEKLFF; CDR3nt: TGCGCCAGCAGCTTACTCTCGGGACGGAATGAAAAACTGTTTTTT
abundance: few; v_gene: TRBV7-9; d_gene: -; j_gene: TRBJ1-4; CDR3aa: CASSLAGFGQTNEKLFF; CDR3nt: TGTGCCAGCAGCCTAGCGGGTTTTGGGCAAACTAATGAAAAACTGTTTTTT
abundance: -; v_gene: TRBV30; d_gene: -; j_gene: TRBJ2-5; CDR3aa: CAWSLEGAETQYF; CDR3nt: TGTGCCTGGAGTTTGGAAGGAGCGGAGACCCAGTACTTC
abundance: -; v_gene: TRBV11-3; d_gene: -; j_gene: TRBJ2-5; CDR3aa: CASSLDIEETQYF; CDR3nt: TGTGCCAGCAGCTTAGATATTGAAGAGACCCAGTACTTC
abundance: -; v_gene: TRBV20-1; d_gene: TRBD1; j_gene: TRBJ1-1; CDR3aa: CSASTDRGMNTEAFF; CDR3nt: TGCAGTGCTAGCACGGACAGGGGTATGAACACTGAAGCTTTCTTT
abundance: -; v_gene: TRBV7-2; d_gene: TRBD2; j_gene: TRBJ2-1; CDR3aa: CASSLALAGGIVEQFF; CDR3nt: TGTGCCAGCAGCTTAGCGCTAGCGGGGGGGATTGTTGAGCAGTTCTTC
abundance: few; v_gene: TRBV15; d_gene: -; j_gene: TRBJ2-3; CDR3aa: CATSRGETRGSDTQYF; CDR3nt: TGTGCCACCAGCAGAGGAGAGACTAGGGGTTCAGATACGCAGTATTTT
abundance: -; v_gene: TRBV5-4; d_gene: -; j_gene: TRBJ2-3; CDR3aa: CASSSEGSPTDTQYF; CDR3nt: TGTGCCAGCAGCTCAGAAGGTAGCCCCACAGATACGCAGTATTTT
abundance: few; v_gene: TRBV11-3; d_gene: TRBD1; j_gene: TRBJ1-2; CDR3aa: CASSTGQGAFDGYTF; CDR3nt: TGTGCCAGCAGCACCGGACAGGGAGCCTTCGATGGCTACACCTTC
abundance: few; v_gene: TRBV20-1; d_gene: -; j_gene: TRBJ2-5; CDR3aa: CSAREDLRQETQYF; CDR3nt: TGCAGTGCTAGAGAGGACCTACGACAAGAGACCCAGTACTTC
abundance: -; v_gene: TRBV18; d_gene: -; j_gene: TRBJ1-4; CDR3aa: CASSPTSGSGASSPMGKLFF; CDR3nt: TGTGCCAGCTCACCAACGTCAGGCTCAGGAGCGTCCTCTCCTATGGGAAAACTGTTTTTT
abundance: -; v_gene: TRBV5-6; d_gene: -; j_gene: TRBJ2-1; CDR3aa: CASSLDAGAGNEQFF; CDR3nt: TGTGCCAGCAGCTTGGACGCGGGGGCGGGAAATGAGCAGTTCTTC
abundance: -; v_gene: TRBV4-1; d_gene: TRBD1; j_gene: TRBJ2-7; CDR3aa: CASSQPGQGTYEQYF; CDR3nt: TGCGCCAGCAGCCAGCCGGGACAGGGTACCTACGAGCAGTACTTC
abundance: few; v_gene: TRBV7-2; d_gene: -; j_gene: TRBJ2-1; CDR3aa: CASSLLDFPYNEQFF; CDR3nt: TGTGCCAGCAGCTTATTGGACTTCCCCTACAATGAGCAGTTCTTC
abundance: few; v_gene: TRBV29-1; d_gene: -; j_gene: TRBJ2-2; CDR3aa: CSVTGRGTGGELFF; CDR3nt: TGCAGCGTAACAGGGAGGGGGACGGGCGGGGAGCTGTTTTTT